The 18 T cell receptor beta chains given below trace back to one sample, sequenced in a study of blood T cell repertoires in COVID-19. Sequencing was performed with immunoSEQ multiplex PCR; in TCRdb, only in-frame clones are kept and a portion is missing. The sample holds about 98,000 clones, 82% seen once. Sample: peripheral blood. These receptors were taken from an elderly man with acute or convalescent COVID-19.

This rearrangement joins TRBV28 to TRBJ1-5; D may be TRBD1 (6 bases). V lost 2 bases, J lost 2 bases, and 13 bases lay in between. This CDR3 spans 16 amino acids. Germline V gene data show CDR1 as MDHEN and CDR2 as SYDVKM. CDR3 sequence: CASSLKQGKGNQPQHF. The CDR3, as DNA: TGTGCCAGCAGTTTAAAACAGGGTAAGGGCAATCAGCCCCAGCATTTT.

The V call is TRBV6-5, the J call TRBJ2-5; D may be TRBD1 (5 bases). The CDR3 length is 15 residues. From germline, CDR1 is MNHEY and CDR2 SVGAGI. V lost 4 bases and J 0 bases, leaving 12 bases between the germline ends. CDR3 bases: TGTGCCAGCAGTTCCCCCCAGGGTTACCAAGAGACCCAGTACTTC. Translated: CASSSPQGYQETQYF.

The chain combines TRBV6-5 with TRBJ1-6; 9 bases fit TRBD1. Germline CDR1 and CDR2: MNHEY and SVGAGI. CDR3 length equals 15 residues. The trim removed 6 bases at V and 11 bases at J, leaving 11 bases unmatched. The CDR3 protein is CASRPEGTGPAPLHF. CDR3 DNA: TGTGCCAGCAGGCCAGAAGGGACAGGGCCGGCACCCCTCCACTTT.

Only one count was recorded for this clone. V and J are TRBV25-1 and TRBJ1-5; 7 positions agree with TRBD1. After removal of 6 bases from V and 6 bases from J, the junction contained 8 bases not matched to a gene. CDR1 is MGHDK and CDR2 is SYGVNS in the germline V gene. CDR3 length equals 14 residues. The CDR3 region is CASRGEGGSQPQHF. DNA of the CDR3: TGTGCCAGCAGGGGGGAAGGGGGCAGTCAGCCCCAGCATTTT.

The gene calls are TRBV6-2 or TRBV6-3 and TRBJ1-1; possible D gene TRBD1, 5 bases. This CDR3 is 15 amino acids long. V shed 5 bases and J shed 8 bases, with 21 bases lying between them. Germline values: CDR1 MNHEY, CDR2 SVGEGT. CDR3 bases: TGTGCCAGCAGTCAAGGGCTAAGGGCGCGGGACGAAGCTTTCTTT. Translating it yields CASSQGLRARDEAFF.

The V gene is TRBV27, the J gene TRBJ1-6; 10 bases match TRBD1. The CDR3 loop spans 17 amino acids. J was trimmed by 2 bases and V by 6 bases; bases with no gene match: 7. Germline V gives CDR1 MNHEY, CDR2 SMNVEV (reference sequence). CDR3 sequence: CASRGTGVGTYNSPLHF. CDR3 nucleotide sequence: TGTGCCAGCAGGGGGACAGGGGTAGGAACCTATAATTCACCCCTCCACTTT.

This sequence joins TRBV5-6 and TRBJ2-2, with D tentatively TRBD1 (5 bases). Per the germline V gene, CDR1 is SGHDT and CDR2 is YYEEEE. V gave up 1 base and J gave up 4 bases, with 8 bases separating them. The CDR3 is 14 residues long. The CDR3 protein is CASSLQGITGELFF. CDR3 DNA: TGTGCCAGCAGCTTGCAGGGAATCACCGGGGAGCTGTTTTTT.

The V and J genes are TRBV11-2 and TRBJ2-7; unclear D gene. Germline values: CDR1 SGHAT, CDR2 FQNNGV. Trimming stripped 6 bases from V and 4 bases from J, with 10 bases between. The CDR3 extends over 12 amino acids. DNA of the CDR3: TGTGCCAGCAGTATCCTCCTGTACGAGCAGTACTTC. Its protein product is CASSILLYEQYF.

The gene calls are TRBV28 and TRBJ2-7, with unresolved D. The CDR3 spans 12 residues. V lost 2 bases and J lost 6, with 8 bases in between. Germline CDR1 and CDR2: MDHEN and SYDVKM. CDR3 loop: CASSLNAIEQYF. CDR3 nucleotide sequence: TGTGCCAGCAGTTTAAACGCGATCGAGCAGTACTTC.

The rearrangement uses TRBV30 and TRBJ1-4, with no clear D. The ends were cut back, 1 base at V and 5 bases at J, with 11 bases in the middle. The CDR3 has 14 amino acids. Germline V gene sequence: CDR1 GTSNPN, CDR2 SVGIG (reference sequence). The CDR3 loop is CAWSGASRNEKLFF. Written as DNA, the CDR3 is TGTGCCTGGAGTGGGGCCAGTAGAAATGAAAAACTGTTTTTT.

The genes are TRBV4-3 and TRBJ1-2; TRBD1 agrees at 11 bases. Looked up from germline, CDR1 is LGHNA and CDR2 is YSLEER. V lost 0 bases to trimming and J lost 10 bases; unmatched junction nucleotides: 7. This CDR3 spans 15 amino acids. The DNA for the CDR3 is TGCGCCAGCAGCCAAGATCAAGGGACAGGGGGGTTCTACACCTTC. Its protein product is CASSQDQGTGGFYTF.

The V gene is TRBV9, the J gene TRBJ2-5, with 9 bases matching TRBD2. Germline loops: CDR1 SGDLS, CDR2 YYNGEE. Trimming at V came to 4 bases and at J to 5 bases, leaving 18 bases not matched to a gene. The CDR3 covers 18 residues. The CDR3 nucleotides are TGTGCCAGCAGCCGAGGAACAACCCTAGCGGGGCTTCGGGAGACCCAGTACTTC. Translation gives CASSRGTTLAGLRETQYF.

The V and J genes are TRBV28 and TRBJ2-5; D may be TRBD1 (5 bases). V was pared by 6 bases and J by 2 bases, with 16 bases between. CDR1 is MDHEN, CDR2 SYDVKM, per germline. The CDR3 has 15 residues. The CDR3 protein is CASSRRDRIQETQYF. The DNA for the CDR3 is TGTGCCAGCAGCCGCAGAGACAGAATACAAGAGACCCAGTACTTC. Combining the CDR3 with reference TRBV28 and TRBJ2-5 gives the whole variable domain DVKVTQSSRYLVKRTGEKVFLECVQDMDHENMFWYRQDPGLGLRLIYFSYDVKMKEKGDIPEGYSVSREKKERFSLILESASTNQTSMYLCASSRRDRIQETQYFGPGTRLLVL.

This clone was counted a single time. This chain uses TRBV19 with TRBJ2-1; TRBD1 agrees at 9 bases. CDR3 length: 15 amino acids. V was clipped by 5 bases and J by 6 bases; unmatched bases: 8. Per the germline V gene, CDR1 is LNHDA and CDR2 is SQIVND (reference sequence). In DNA form, the CDR3 reads TGTGCCAGTAGTGGGTGGGGACAGGGACTCAATGAGCAGTTCTTC. This gives the protein CASSGWGQGLNEQFF.

This rearrangement joins TRBV30 to TRBJ2-1, with TRBD2 matching over 9 bases. CDR1 is GTSNPN, CDR2 SVGIG, per germline (reference sequence). The CDR3 extends over 16 amino acids. V gave up 0 bases and J gave up 2 bases; unmatched junction bases: 5. CDR3: CAWSVMGGGAYNEQFF. The CDR3 DNA sequence: TGTGCCTGGAGTGTAATGGGCGGGGGGGCCTACAATGAGCAGTTCTTC.

The rearrangement joins TRBV5-5 to TRBJ2-7; 9 bases fit TRBD2. The trim removed 0 bases at V and 2 bases at J, leaving 3 bases unmatched. This CDR3 comprises 15 residues. Per germline, CDR1 SGHKS and CDR2 YYEKEE (reference sequence). CDR3 region: CASSLDGGGAYEQYF. The CDR3 DNA sequence: TGTGCCAGCAGCTTGGACGGCGGGGGGGCCTACGAGCAGTACTTC.

This chain connects TRBV5-4 to TRBJ2-7; 12 nucleotides align to TRBD2. CDR3 length equals 18 residues. Germline V gives CDR1 SGHNT, CDR2 YYREEE (reference sequence). J gave up 5 bases and V 2 bases, and 14 bases lay outside the gene matches. CDR3 bases: TGTGCCAGCAGCTTCCCAGGACTAGCGGGGACGATTGGGAACGAGCAGTACTTC. This codes for CASSFPGLAGTIGNEQYF.

Turning to this clone: The junction differs from germline at one of its ends, possibly a read error. The chain is built from TRBV5-6 and TRBJ2-1; 9 bases match TRBD2. Looked up from germline, CDR1 is SGHDT and CDR2 is YYEEEE. The CDR3 contains 18 residues. The CDR3 here is CARSRGRGGALRGNEQFF. CDR3 bases: TGTGCCCGCAGCCGCGGGCGCGGGGGGGCGCTTCGCGGAAATGAGCAGTTCTTC.